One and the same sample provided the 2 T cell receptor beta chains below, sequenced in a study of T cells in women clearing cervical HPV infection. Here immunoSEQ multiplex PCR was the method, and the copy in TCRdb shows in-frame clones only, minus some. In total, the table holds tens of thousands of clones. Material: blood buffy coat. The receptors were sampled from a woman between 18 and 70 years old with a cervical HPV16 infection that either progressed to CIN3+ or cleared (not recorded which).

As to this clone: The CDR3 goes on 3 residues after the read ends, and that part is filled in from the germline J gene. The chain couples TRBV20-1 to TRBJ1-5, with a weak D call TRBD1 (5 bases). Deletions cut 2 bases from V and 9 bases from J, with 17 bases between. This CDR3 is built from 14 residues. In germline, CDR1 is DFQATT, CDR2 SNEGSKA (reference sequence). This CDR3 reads CSARHGGNSGPQHF. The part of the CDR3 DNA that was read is TGCAGTGCTAGACATGGGGGGAACTCGGGGCCC.

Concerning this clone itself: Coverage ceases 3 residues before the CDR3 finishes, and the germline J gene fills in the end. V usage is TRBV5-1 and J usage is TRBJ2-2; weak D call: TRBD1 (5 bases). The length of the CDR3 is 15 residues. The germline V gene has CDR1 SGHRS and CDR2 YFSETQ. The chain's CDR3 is CASSLGGAGANVLFF. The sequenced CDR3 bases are TGCGCCAGCAGCTTGGGAGGTGCTGGGGCCAACGTG.